This TCR beta chain is from a study of post-analysis software for immune sequencing data. Study at large: Disease courses included relapsing-remitting, secondary progressive and progressive-relapsing multiple sclerosis. Study findings and constraints: Among multiple sclerosis patients, normalized Chao1 diversity was significantly below that of controls. Pronounced co-clustering by F measure was evident among identically batched samples. Comparison of patients with controls showed four or five TRBV segments more frequent in patients, TRBV5-6, TRBV5-1 and TRBV20-1 among them.

Germline V gene data show CDR1 as SQVTM and CDR2 as ANQGSEA. The CDR3 runs to 11 residues. The TCR beta cDNA libraries contained unique molecular identifiers. There were about 1 to 10 million T cells, and about half a million cDNA molecules came from them. In TCRdb, the PCR reads were re-called with MiXCR into one record per CDR3 protein. The sample records approximately 730,000 distinct CDR3 sequences, roughly 27% being singletons. This clonotype was recorded only once. Its target is unknown. Input material: blood. The chain has TRBV29-1 and TRBJ2-1, with D hard to call. Matching the DNA end better, TRBJ2-7 makes the J call doubtful. This sequence originates from a girl aged 5-17 years with multiple sclerosis. CDR3 DNA sequence: TGCAGCGCCCTTTACCACAATGAGCAGTACTTC. This sequence encodes CSALYHNEQYF.